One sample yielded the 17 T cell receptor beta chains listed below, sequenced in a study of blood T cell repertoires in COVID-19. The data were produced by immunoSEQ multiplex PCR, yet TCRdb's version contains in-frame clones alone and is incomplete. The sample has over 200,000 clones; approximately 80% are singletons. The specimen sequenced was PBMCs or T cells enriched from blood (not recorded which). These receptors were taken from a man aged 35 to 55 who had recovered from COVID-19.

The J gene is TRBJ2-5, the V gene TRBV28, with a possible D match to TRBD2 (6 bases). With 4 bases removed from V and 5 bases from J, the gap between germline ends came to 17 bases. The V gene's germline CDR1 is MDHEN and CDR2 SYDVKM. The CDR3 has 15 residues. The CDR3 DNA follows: TGTGCCAGCAGTTCCGGGACTCCGGAGGTGGAGACCCAGTACTTC. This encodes CASSSGTPEVETQYF.

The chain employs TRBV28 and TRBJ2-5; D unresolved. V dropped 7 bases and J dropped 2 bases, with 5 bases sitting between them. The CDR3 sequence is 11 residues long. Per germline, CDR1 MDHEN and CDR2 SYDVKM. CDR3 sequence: CASIQQETQYF. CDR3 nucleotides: TGTGCCAGCATCCAGCAAGAGACCCAGTACTTC.

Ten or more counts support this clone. The CDR3 DNA is TGCAGTGCTAGTCCCCCCGGACACGTCCTCACAGATACGCAGTATTTT. Translated: CSASPPGHVLTDTQYF. This chain connects TRBV20-1 to TRBJ2-3; D possibly corresponds to TRBD1 (5 bases). Germline CDR1 reads DFQATT; CDR2 reads SNEGSKA (reference sequence). The ends were cut back, 3 bases at V and 2 bases at J, with 18 bases in the middle. The CDR3 loop spans 16 amino acids.

The CDR3 sequence is CASSPQLAENIQYF. As DNA, the CDR3 is TGTGCCAGCTCACCCCAACTAGCGGAAAACATTCAGTACTTC. This sequence joins TRBV18 and TRBJ2-4; 8 bases match TRBD2. The V segment lost 3 bases and the J segment 5 bases; nucleotides outside the gene matches: 3. Per the germline V gene, CDR1 is KGHSH and CDR2 is LQKENI. CDR3 length equals 14 residues.

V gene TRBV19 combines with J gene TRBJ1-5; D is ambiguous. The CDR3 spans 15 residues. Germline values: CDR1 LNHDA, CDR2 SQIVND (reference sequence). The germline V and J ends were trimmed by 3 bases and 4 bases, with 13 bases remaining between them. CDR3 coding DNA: TGTGCCAGTAGTATGGGAGGAAGCGGGAATCAGCCCCAGCATTTT. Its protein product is CASSMGGSGNQPQHF.

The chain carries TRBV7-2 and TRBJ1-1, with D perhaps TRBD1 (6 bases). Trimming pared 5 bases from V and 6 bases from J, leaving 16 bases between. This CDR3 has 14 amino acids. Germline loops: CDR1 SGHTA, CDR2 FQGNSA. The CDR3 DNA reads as TGTGCCAGCAGCAAACAGGGTGTTCTCCCTGAAGCTTTCTTT. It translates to CASSKQGVLPEAFF.

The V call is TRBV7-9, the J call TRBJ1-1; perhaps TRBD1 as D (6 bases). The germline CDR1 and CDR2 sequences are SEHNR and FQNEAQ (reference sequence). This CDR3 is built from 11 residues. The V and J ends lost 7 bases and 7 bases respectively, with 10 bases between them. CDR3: CASTRTDEAFF. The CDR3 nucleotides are TGTGCCAGCACCAGGACAGATGAAGCTTTCTTT.

Here the CDR3 DNA reads TGCGCCAGCAGCTTACCCGGGACTAGCGTGGCAGATACGCAGTATTTT. Translation gives CASSLPGTSVADTQYF. The rearrangement joins TRBV5-1 to TRBJ2-3, with 10 bases aligning to TRBD2. Per the germline V gene, CDR1 is SGHRS and CDR2 is YFSETQ. After removal of 2 bases from V and 4 bases from J, the junction contained 7 bases not matched to a gene. The CDR3 totals 16 residues.

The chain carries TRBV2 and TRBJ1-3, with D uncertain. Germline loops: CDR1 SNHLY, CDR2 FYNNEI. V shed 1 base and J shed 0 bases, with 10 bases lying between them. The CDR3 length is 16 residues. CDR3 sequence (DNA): TGTGCCAGCAGTGAAGGTCGCGGAGGCTCTGGAAACACCATATATTTT. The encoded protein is CASSEGRGGSGNTIYF. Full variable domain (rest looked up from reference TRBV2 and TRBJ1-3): EPEVTQTPSHQVTQMGQEVILRCVPISNHLYFYWYRQILGQKVEFLVSFYNNEISEKSEIFDDQFSVERPDGSNFTLKIRSTKLEDSAMYFCASSEGRGGSGNTIYFGEGSWLTVV.

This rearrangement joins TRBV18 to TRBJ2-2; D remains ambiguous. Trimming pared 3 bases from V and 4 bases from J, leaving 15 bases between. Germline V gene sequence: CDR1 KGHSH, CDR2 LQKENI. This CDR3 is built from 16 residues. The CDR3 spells CASSPSRLGATGELFF. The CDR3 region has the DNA TGTGCCAGCTCACCCTCGCGGCTAGGTGCCACCGGGGAGCTGTTTTTT.

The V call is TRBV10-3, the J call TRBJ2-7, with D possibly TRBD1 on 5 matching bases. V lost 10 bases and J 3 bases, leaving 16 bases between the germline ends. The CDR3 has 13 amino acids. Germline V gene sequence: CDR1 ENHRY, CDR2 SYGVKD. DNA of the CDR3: TGTGCCACCTCCGGAGACAGACGCTACGAGCAGTACTTC. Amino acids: CATSGDRRYEQYF.

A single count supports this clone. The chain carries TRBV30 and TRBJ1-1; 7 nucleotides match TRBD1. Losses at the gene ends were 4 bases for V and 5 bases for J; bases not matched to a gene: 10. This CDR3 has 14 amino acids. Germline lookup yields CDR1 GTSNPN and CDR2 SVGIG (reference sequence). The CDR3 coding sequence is TGTGCCTGGAATACCGTTACAGGGGAAACTGAAGCTTTCTTT. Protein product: CAWNTVTGETEAFF.

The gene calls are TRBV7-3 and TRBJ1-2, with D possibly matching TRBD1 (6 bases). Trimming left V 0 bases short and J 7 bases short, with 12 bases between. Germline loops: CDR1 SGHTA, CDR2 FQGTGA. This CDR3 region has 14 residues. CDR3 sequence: CASSLTRTGSGYTF. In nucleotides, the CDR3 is TGTGCCAGCAGCTTAACCCGTACAGGGTCTGGCTACACCTTC. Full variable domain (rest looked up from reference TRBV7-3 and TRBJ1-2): GAGVSQTPSNKVTEKGKYVELRCDPISGHTALYWYRQSLGQGPEFLIYFQGTGAADDSGLPNDRFFAVRPEGSVSTLKIQRTERGDSAVYLCASSLTRTGSGYTFGSGTRLTVV.

The DNA of the CDR3 is TGTGCCAGCGAGGGGGCGGGAGAGACCCAGTACTTC. This sequence encodes CASEGAGETQYF. This chain uses TRBV2 with TRBJ2-5, with TRBD1 identical over 7 bases. In germline, CDR1 is SNHLY, CDR2 FYNNEI. The CDR3 has 12 amino acids. V shed 8 bases and J 4 bases; nucleotides not matched to a gene: 4.

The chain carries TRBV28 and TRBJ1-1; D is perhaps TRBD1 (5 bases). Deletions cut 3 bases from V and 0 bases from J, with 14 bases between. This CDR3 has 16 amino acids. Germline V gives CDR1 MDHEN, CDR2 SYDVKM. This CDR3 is CASSFTGLTMNTEAFF. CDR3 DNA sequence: TGTGCCAGCAGTTTTACGGGACTCACAATGAACACTGAAGCTTTCTTT.

The CDR3 reads CASSPWGQTNTEAFF. The CDR3 coding sequence is TGTGCCAGCAGCCCGTGGGGACAGACGAACACTGAAGCTTTCTTT. The chain carries TRBV13 and TRBJ1-1, with 7 bases that match TRBD1. The CDR3 runs to 15 residues. CDR1 and CDR2 (germline): PRHDT, FYEKMQ (reference sequence). The junction had 7 bases not matched to a gene; V was cut back by 5 bases and J by 1 base.

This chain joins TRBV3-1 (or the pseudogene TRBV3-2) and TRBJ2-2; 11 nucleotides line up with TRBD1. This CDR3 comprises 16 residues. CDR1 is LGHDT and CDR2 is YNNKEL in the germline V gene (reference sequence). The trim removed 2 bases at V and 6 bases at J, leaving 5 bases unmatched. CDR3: CASSQHGTGGSGELFF. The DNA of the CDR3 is TGTGCCAGCAGCCAACATGGGACAGGGGGTTCCGGGGAGCTGTTTTTT.